What follows are 19 T cell receptor beta chains derived from one specimen sequenced in a study of response to subunit inactivated influenza vaccine listed by TCRdb under 2018. The library relied on RT-PCR. The instrument given in TCRdb is Illumina HiSeq 2500. The public reads were quality trimmed at Q25 with fastp and then assembled into clones with MiXCR by TCRdb, keeping productive beta chains. Each entry merges the rows of one CDR3 protein and shows their most common DNA and genes. In all, the sample holds more than 200,000 distinct CDR3 sequences, and over 9% of those were seen once. The top ten clones comprise approximately 7.8% of the sample. The starting material was non-naive T cells sorted from PBMCs, obtained about 14 days before vaccination. Per the publication, the cell subset or site label means: memory T cell fraction. Source of these receptors: a man aged 45-65 years who received an inactivated influenza vaccine. Donor details come from another sample of the same person, matched by shared clones.

This clonotype was picked up many times. The gene calls are TRBV12-3 or TRBV12-4 and TRBJ1-5; D gene unclear. The CDR3 consists of 14 residues. The V gene lost 2 bases and the J gene lost 1 base, with 6 bases spanning the gap. CDR3 in amino acids: CASSLSESNQPQHF. Written as DNA, the CDR3 is TGTGCCAGCAGTTTATCAGAAAGCAATCAGCCCCAGCATTTT.

This clonotype was observed at least ten times. The V gene is TRBV4-2, the J gene TRBJ2-2; TRBD1 might be the D (6 bases). The germline gives CDR1 LGHNA, CDR2 YNFKEQ. This CDR3 spans 16 amino acids. Trimming left V 3 bases short and J 4 bases short, with 15 bases between. The DNA of the CDR3 is TGTGCCAGCAGCCAGGGGATGGACAGCCTCACCGGGGAGCTGTTTTTT. It is translated as CASSQGMDSLTGELFF.

This clonotype turned up a few times. The V gene is TRBV20-1, the J gene TRBJ2-4; tentative D call: TRBD1 (6 bases). CDR1 and CDR2 from the germline V gene are DFQATT and SNEGSKA (reference sequence). Between the trimmed V and J ends, which lost 2 bases and 1 base, there was a span of 12 bases. CDR3 length: 15 amino acids. The CDR3 here is CSARSPTGAKNIQYF. In nucleotides, the CDR3 is TGCAGTGCTAGATCACCAACAGGGGCCAAAAACATTCAGTACTTC.

A few counts support this clonotype. The chain couples TRBV4-1 to TRBJ2-1; TRBD2 agrees at 9 bases. Looked up from germline, CDR1 is MGHRA and CDR2 is YSYEKL. There are 19 residues in the CDR3. V lost 4 bases to trimming and J lost 0 bases; unmatched junction nucleotides: 13. The CDR3 protein is CASSPSKTTSGDSYNEQFF. In DNA form, the CDR3 reads TGCGCCAGCAGCCCAAGCAAGACGACTAGCGGAGACTCCTACAATGAGCAGTTCTTC.

The V call is TRBV4-3, the J call TRBJ1-1; D may be TRBD1 (6 bases). Trimming left V 6 bases short and J 5 bases short, with 13 bases between. The CDR3 contains 13 residues. Germline V gives CDR1 LGHNA, CDR2 YSLEER. The CDR3 DNA sequence: TGCGCCAGCAGGCAGGGGACGGGGACTGAAGCTTTCTTT. Translation: CASRQGTGTEAFF.

Remarks on this clonotype: One junction end disagrees with the germline gene, perhaps due to a read error. V and J are TRBV2 and TRBJ2-3; weak D call: TRBD2 (5 bases). Germline CDR1 SNHLY, CDR2 FYNNEI. This CDR3 is 17 amino acids long. The CDR3 spells CAISPGRTRRFGDTQYF. CDR3 bases: TGTGCCATCAGTCCGGGCCGGACTCGTAGATTTGGAGATACGCAGTATTTT.

This sequence joins TRBV9 and TRBJ2-3; D is possibly TRBD1 or TRBD2 (8 bases each). The V gene lost 6 bases and the J gene lost 6 bases, with 23 bases spanning the gap. Per germline, CDR1 SGDLS and CDR2 YYNGEE. This CDR3 has 16 amino acids. The CDR3 loop is CASTQGAGGSGDTQYF. The CDR3 DNA follows: TGTGCCAGCACCCAGGGGGCGGGAGGAAGTGGGGATACGCAGTATTTT.

The CDR3 DNA reads as TGTGCCAGCAGCTTGGGACTAGGCGGGGTAAGTGAGCAGTTCTTC. It translates to CASSLGLGGVSEQFF. The chain combines TRBV7-2 with TRBJ2-1, with 8 nucleotides matching TRBD2. Unmatched junction bases numbered 10, after V lost 3 bases and J lost 9 bases. The CDR3 runs 15 residues. Per germline, CDR1 SGHTA and CDR2 FQGNSA.

There are many counts of this clonotype. This rearrangement joins TRBV6-1 to TRBJ1-5; 8 nucleotides match TRBD1. Germline V gene sequence: CDR1 MNHNS, CDR2 SASEGT. V was clipped by 3 bases and J by 4 bases; unmatched bases: 2. The CDR3 has 14 residues. CDR3 region: CASSDQGANQPQHF. CDR3 in DNA: TGTGCCAGCAGTGATCAGGGGGCGAATCAGCCCCAGCATTTT.

The rearrangement uses TRBV20-1 and TRBJ2-7, with D tentatively TRBD1 (6 bases). V was shortened by 4 bases and J by 1 base, with 14 bases between the two germline ends. CDR1 and CDR2 (germline): DFQATT, SNEGSKA (reference sequence). CDR3 length equals 14 residues. For the CDR3, the DNA is TGCAGTGCTATTCCTTTTGGACAGTCCTACGAGCAGTACTTC. As protein: CSAIPFGQSYEQYF.

In its sample, this clonotype was seen a few times. The V call is TRBV4-2, the J call TRBJ1-5, with TRBD1 matching over 8 bases. With 0 bases clipped from V and 0 bases from J, the junction kept 7 bases outside the gene matches. This CDR3 comprises 18 residues. CDR1 and CDR2 (germline): LGHNA, YNFKEQ. DNA for the CDR3: TGTGCCAGCAGCCAAGAAGGACAGGGACTCTATAGCAATCAGCCCCAGCATTTT. Residues: CASSQEGQGLYSNQPQHF.

The table lists this clonotype with many counts. The chain employs TRBV11-2 and TRBJ2-5, with TRBD2 identical over 11 bases. The CDR3 is 16 amino acids. With 3 bases clipped from V and 1 base from J, the junction kept 4 bases outside the gene matches. Germline loops: CDR1 SGHAT, CDR2 FQNNGV. The chain's CDR3 is CASSLLSGGAQETQYF. CDR3 DNA sequence: TGTGCCAGCAGCTTGCTTAGCGGGGGGGCCCAAGAGACCCAGTACTTC.

The V gene is TRBV4-3, the J gene TRBJ1-6; tentative D call: TRBD1 (5 bases). In germline, CDR1 is LGHNA, CDR2 YSLEER. With 3 bases removed from V and 4 bases from J, the gap between germline ends came to 13 bases. The CDR3 length is 16 residues. CDR3 nucleotides: TGCGCCAGCAGCCATAGGACCGGGACTTATAATTCACCCCTCCACTTT. This codes for CASSHRTGTYNSPLHF.

This clonotype showed up just a few times. V gene TRBV4-2 combines with J gene TRBJ2-5, with D uncertain. CDR1 LGHNA and CDR2 YNFKEQ come from the germline V gene. V shed 1 base and J shed 4 bases, with 10 bases lying between them. The CDR3 covers 14 residues. The CDR3 DNA reads as TGTGCCAGCAGCCAAGGAGCATGGGGAGAGACCCAGTACTTC. Translating gives CASSQGAWGETQYF.

This chain connects TRBV20-1 to TRBJ2-3; 7 bases align to TRBD2. This CDR3 has 15 residues. CDR1 and CDR2 from the germline V gene are DFQATT and SNEGSKA (reference sequence). V lost 2 bases and J lost 1; bases outside the gene matches: 6. The CDR3 protein is CSARTASGRTDTQYF. The CDR3 nucleotides read TGCAGTGCTAGAACGGCTAGCGGTCGCACAGATACGCAGTATTTT.

This chain connects TRBV7-2 to TRBJ2-1; 11 nucleotides line up with TRBD2. The CDR3 sequence is 14 residues long. Germline lookup yields CDR1 SGHTA and CDR2 FQGNSA. With 5 bases clipped from V and 7 bases from J, the junction kept 4 bases outside the gene matches. CDR3: CASSVSGRANEQFF. CDR3 DNA: TGTGCCAGCAGCGTTAGCGGGAGGGCGAATGAGCAGTTCTTC.

The table lists this clonotype with many counts. V is TRBV27 and J is TRBJ2-3, with D perhaps matching TRBD2 (5 bases). Germline V gives CDR1 MNHEY, CDR2 SMNVEV (reference sequence). This CDR3 contains 12 residues. Trimming shortened V by 5 bases and J by 5 bases, and 8 bases separated the two germline ends. CDR3 amino acids: CASSTRGDTQYF. CDR3 DNA sequence: TGTGCCAGCAGTACCCGGGGAGATACGCAGTATTTT.

This clonotype showed up many times. The chain has TRBV28 and TRBJ2-3; TRBD2 aligns across 8 bases. Germline-derived CDR1 and CDR2 are MDHEN and SYDVKM. The CDR3 is 15 amino acids. Trimming removed 2 bases from V and 3 bases from J; junction bases left unmatched: 4. The CDR3 region is CASSLGTGGTDTQYF. In DNA, the CDR3 is TGTGCCAGCAGTTTAGGTACGGGGGGGACAGATACGCAGTATTTT.

This clonotype showed up just a few times. The J gene is TRBJ2-5, the V gene TRBV20-1; D not certain. Germline V gene sequence: CDR1 DFQATT, CDR2 SNEGSKA (reference sequence). Trimming took 4 bases from V and 1 from J, leaving 7 bases between them. CDR3 size: 12 residues. Here the CDR3 reads CSANPSQETQYF. As DNA, the CDR3 is TGCAGTGCTAACCCCAGCCAAGAGACCCAGTACTTC.